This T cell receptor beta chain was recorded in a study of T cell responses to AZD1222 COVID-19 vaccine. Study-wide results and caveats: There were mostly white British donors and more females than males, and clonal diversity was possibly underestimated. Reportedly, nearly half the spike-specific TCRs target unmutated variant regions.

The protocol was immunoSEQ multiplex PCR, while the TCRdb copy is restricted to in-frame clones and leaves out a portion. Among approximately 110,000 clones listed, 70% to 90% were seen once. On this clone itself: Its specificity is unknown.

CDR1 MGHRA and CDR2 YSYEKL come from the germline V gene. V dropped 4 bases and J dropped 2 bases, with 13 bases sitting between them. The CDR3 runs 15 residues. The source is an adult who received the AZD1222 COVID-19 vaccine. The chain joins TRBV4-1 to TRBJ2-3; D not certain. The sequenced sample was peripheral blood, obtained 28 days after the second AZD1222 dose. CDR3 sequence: CASSRRNLDTDTQYF. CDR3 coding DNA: TGCGCCAGCAGCCGCAGGAATCTAGACACAGATACGCAGTATTTT.